The clone carrying this T cell receptor (beta chain) was counted at least ten times. No antigen is known for it. This entry comes from a study of regulatory T cells in long-lasting Graves disease. Per germline, CDR1 LGHDT and CDR2 YNNKEL (reference sequence). Trimming cost V 3 bases and J 3 bases, with 5 bases left between them. The CDR3 consists of 13 residues. Findings and caveats of the study: Under persistent disease, TRBV28, TRBJ1-2 and TRBJ2-5 were used preferentially. Accuracy was possibly reduced by small sample size.

According to the study, TCR beta libraries were built with iRepertoire HTBI primers and CDR3-region Arm-PCR. One entry per CDR3 protein results from TCRdb running MiXCR on the multiplex PCR reads. This table has fewer than 650,000 distinct CDR3 sequences, roughly 15% appearing once. The sample's time point: newly diagnosed GD, antithyroid drugs for less than 3 months. RNA extracted from PBMCs served as the sequencing template. The patients included were those that came from an endocrinology department in Xi'an, China. The sample also formed part of further work on T cells in Graves' hyperthyroidism and ophthalmopathy. Per that study: The study enrolled patients aged 18 to 65 with newly diagnosed hyperthyroidism of under 2 months' duration.

The J gene is TRBJ2-2, the V gene TRBV3-1; unclear D gene. The material sequenced was peripheral blood mononuclear cells (PBMCs), taken at new diagnosis, from a patient treated with antithyroid drugs. This receptor was identified in a man younger than 30 with Graves disease. Here the CDR3 reads CASSHTYTGELFF. In nucleotides, the CDR3 is TGTGCCAGCAGCCACACATACACCGGGGAGCTGTTTTTT.